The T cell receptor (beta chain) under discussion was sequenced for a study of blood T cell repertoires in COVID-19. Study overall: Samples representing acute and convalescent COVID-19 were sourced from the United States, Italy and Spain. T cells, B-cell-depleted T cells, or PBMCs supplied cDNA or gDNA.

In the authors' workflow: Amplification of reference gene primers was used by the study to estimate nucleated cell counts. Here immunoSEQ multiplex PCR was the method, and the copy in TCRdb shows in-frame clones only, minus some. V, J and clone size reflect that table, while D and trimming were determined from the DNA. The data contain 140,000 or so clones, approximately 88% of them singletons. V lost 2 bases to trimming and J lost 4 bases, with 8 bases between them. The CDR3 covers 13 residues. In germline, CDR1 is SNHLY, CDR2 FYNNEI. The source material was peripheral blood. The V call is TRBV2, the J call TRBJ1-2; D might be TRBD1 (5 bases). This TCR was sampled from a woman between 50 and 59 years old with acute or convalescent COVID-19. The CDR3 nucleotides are TGTGCCAGCAGTGAATCAGGGATCTATGGCTACACCTTC. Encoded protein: CASSESGIYGYTF.